This T cell receptor (beta chain) was identified during a study of vaccination effects on CD4 cells after COVID-19. Notes on this clone: The antigen remains undetermined.

Antigen-specific CD4+ T cell clonotypes were called by their expansion after viral peptide-pool culture in ViraFEST. Between days 10 and 11 of culture, CD4+ T cells were separated out. All participants had two doses of either the BNT162b2 or mRNA-1273 vaccine. Profiled with immunoSEQ multiplex PCR; TCRdb holds only in-frame clones, not every one. The sample includes 20,000 to 30,000 clones, 60% to 80% seen only once; the top ten take under 7.5%. The sample consisted of CD4+ T cells from PBMCs cultured with SARS-CoV-2 spike peptides, taken after COVID-19 vaccination. This receptor was taken from a human donor who received a COVID-19 vaccine. Some clones in this sample may be carry-over from other donors' samples.

The CDR3 nucleotides are TGCGCCAGCGGGACTAGCGGGGGGCCAGCCCAGACCCAGTACTTC. As protein: CASGTSGGPAQTQYF. The chain joins TRBV5-1 to TRBJ2-5, with 15 bases lining up with TRBD2. Germline V gene lookup returns CDR1 SGHRS and CDR2 YFSETQ. The trim removed 7 bases at V and 6 bases at J, leaving 7 bases unmatched. The CDR3 extends over 15 amino acids.